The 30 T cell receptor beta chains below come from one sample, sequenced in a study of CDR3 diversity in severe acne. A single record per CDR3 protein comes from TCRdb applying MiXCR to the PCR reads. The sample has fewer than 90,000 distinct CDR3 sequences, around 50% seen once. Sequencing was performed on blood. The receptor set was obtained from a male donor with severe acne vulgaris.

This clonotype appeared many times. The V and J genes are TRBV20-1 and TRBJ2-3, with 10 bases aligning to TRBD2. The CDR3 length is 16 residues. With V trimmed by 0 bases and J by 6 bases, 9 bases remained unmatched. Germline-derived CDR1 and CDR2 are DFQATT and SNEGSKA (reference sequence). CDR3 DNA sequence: TGCAGTGCTAGAGATTCCTCCGCGACTAGCGGGGATACGCAGTATTTT. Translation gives CSARDSSATSGDTQYF.

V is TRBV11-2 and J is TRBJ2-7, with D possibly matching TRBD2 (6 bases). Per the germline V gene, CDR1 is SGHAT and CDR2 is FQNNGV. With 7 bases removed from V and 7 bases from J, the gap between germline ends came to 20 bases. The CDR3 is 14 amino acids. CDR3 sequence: CASTLLGLASEQYF. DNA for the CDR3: TGTGCCAGCACCCTCCTCGGGCTAGCGAGTGAGCAGTACTTC.

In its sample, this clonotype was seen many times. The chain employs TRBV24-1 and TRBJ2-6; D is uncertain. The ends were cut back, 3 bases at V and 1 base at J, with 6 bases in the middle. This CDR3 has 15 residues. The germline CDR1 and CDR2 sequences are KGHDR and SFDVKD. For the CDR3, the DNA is TGTGCCACCAGTGATCCTAAGTCTGGGGCCAACGTCCTGACTTTC. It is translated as CATSDPKSGANVLTF.

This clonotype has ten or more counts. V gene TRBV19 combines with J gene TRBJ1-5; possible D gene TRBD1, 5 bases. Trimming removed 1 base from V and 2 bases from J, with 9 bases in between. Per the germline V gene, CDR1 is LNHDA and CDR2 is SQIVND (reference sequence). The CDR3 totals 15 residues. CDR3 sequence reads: CASSIADIGNQPQHF. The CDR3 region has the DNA TGTGCCAGTAGTATAGCGGACATAGGCAATCAGCCCCAGCATTTT.

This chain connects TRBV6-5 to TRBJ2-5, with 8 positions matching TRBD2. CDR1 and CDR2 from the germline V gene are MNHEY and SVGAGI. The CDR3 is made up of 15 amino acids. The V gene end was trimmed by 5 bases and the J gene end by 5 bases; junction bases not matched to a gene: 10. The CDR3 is CASSNSGVRGETQYF. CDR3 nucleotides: TGTGCCAGCAGTAATAGCGGGGTCCGGGGGGAGACCCAGTACTTC.

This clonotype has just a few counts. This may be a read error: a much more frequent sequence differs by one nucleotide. CDR3 loop: CASSLTGNSYEQYF. The CDR3 nucleotides read TGCGCCAGCAGCTTGACCGGGAATTCCTACGAGCAGTACTTC. This chain links TRBV5-1 with TRBJ2-7; D might be TRBD2 (5 bases). The CDR3 consists of 14 residues. From germline, CDR1 is SGHRS and CDR2 YFSETQ. The ends were cut back, 1 base at V and 1 base at J, with 9 bases in the middle. Drawing the rest from reference TRBV5-1 and TRBJ2-7, the complete variable domain is KAGVTQTPRYLIKTRGQQVTLSCSPISGHRSVSWYQQTPGQGLQFLFEYFSETQRNKGNFPGRFSGRQFSNSRSEMNVSTLELGDSALYLCASSLTGNSYEQYFGPGTRLTVT.

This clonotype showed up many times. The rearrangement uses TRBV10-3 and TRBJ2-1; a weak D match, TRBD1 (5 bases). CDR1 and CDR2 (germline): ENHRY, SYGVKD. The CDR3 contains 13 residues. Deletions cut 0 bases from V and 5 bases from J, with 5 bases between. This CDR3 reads CAISESQDNEQFF. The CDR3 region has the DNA TGTGCCATCAGTGAGTCACAGGACAATGAGCAGTTCTTC.

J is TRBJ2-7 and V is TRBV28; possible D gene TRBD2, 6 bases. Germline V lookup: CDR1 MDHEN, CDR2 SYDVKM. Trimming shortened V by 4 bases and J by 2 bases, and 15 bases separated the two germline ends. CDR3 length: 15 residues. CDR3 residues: CASSSRAGRPYEQYF. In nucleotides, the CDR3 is TGTGCCAGCAGTTCAAGGGCGGGACGGCCCTACGAGCAGTACTTC.

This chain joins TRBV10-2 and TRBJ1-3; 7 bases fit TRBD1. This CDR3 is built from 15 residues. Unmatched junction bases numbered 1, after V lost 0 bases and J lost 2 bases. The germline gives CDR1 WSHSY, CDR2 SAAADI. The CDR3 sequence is CASSESGGPGNTIYF. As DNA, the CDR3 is TGCGCCAGCAGTGAGTCAGGGGGCCCTGGAAACACCATATATTTT.

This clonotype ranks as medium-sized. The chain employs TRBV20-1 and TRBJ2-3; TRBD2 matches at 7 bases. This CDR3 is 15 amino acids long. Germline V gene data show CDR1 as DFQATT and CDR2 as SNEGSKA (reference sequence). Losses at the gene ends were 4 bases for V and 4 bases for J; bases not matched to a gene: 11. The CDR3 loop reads CSATTGGGSADTQYF. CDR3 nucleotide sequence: TGCAGTGCTACCACCGGGGGAGGGAGTGCAGATACGCAGTATTTT.

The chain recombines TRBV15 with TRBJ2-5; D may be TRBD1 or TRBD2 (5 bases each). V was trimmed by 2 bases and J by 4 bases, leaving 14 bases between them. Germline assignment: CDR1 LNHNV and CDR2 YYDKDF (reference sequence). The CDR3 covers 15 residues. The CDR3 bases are TGTGCCACCAGCAGAATTACCGCCGGGACAGAGACCCAGTACTTC. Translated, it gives CATSRITAGTETQYF.

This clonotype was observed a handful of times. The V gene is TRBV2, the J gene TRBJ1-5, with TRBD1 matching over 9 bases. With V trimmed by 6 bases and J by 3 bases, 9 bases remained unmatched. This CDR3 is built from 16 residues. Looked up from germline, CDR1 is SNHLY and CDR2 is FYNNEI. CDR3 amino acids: CASSRTRDRDNQPQHF. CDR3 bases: TGTGCCAGCAGCCGGACCCGGGACAGGGACAATCAGCCCCAGCATTTT.

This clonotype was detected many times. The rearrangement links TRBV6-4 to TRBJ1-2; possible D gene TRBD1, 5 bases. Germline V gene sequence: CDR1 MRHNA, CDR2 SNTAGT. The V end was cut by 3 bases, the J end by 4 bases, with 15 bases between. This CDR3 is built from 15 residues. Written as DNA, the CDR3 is TGTGCCAGCAGTGAGACCGGGGACGGGGGCTATGGCTACACCTTC. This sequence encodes CASSETGDGGYGYTF.

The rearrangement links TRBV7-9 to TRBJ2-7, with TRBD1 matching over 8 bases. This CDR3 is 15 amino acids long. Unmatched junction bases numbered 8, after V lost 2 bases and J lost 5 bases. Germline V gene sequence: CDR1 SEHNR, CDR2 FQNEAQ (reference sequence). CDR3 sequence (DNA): TGTGCCAGCAGCTTAATGACGGACAGGGTGCACGAGCAGTACTTC. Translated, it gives CASSLMTDRVHEQYF.

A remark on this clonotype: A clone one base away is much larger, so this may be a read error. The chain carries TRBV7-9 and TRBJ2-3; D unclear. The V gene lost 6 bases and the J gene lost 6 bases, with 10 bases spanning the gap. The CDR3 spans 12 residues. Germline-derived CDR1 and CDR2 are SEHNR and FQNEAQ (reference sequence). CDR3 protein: CASSPAVDTQYF. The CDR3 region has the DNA TGTGCCAGCAGTCCCGCTGTTGATACGCAGTATTTT. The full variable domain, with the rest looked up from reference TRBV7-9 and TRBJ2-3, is DTGVSQNPRHKITKRGQNVTFRCDPISEHNRLYWYRQTLGQGPEFLTYFQNEAQLEKSRLLSDRFSAERPKGSFSTLEIQRTEQGDSAMYLCASSPAVDTQYFGPGTRLTVL.

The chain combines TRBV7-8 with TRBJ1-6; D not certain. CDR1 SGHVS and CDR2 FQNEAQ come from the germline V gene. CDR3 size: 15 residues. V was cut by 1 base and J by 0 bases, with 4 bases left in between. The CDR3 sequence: CASSLGRSYNSPLHF. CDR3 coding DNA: TGTGCCAGCAGCTTAGGCCGCTCCTATAATTCACCCCTCCACTTT.

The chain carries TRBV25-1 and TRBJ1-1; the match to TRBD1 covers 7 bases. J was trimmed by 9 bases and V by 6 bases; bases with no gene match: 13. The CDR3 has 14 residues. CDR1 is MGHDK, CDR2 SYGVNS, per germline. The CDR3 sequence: CASSEDRRISKAFF. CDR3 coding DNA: TGTGCCAGCAGCGAGGACAGGAGGATCTCGAAAGCTTTCTTT. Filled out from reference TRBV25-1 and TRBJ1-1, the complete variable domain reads EADIYQTPRYLVIGTGKKITLECSQTMGHDKMYWYQQDPGMELHLIHYSYGVNSTEKGDLSSESTVSRIRTEHFPLTLESARPSHTSQYLCASSEDRRISKAFFGQGTRLTVV.

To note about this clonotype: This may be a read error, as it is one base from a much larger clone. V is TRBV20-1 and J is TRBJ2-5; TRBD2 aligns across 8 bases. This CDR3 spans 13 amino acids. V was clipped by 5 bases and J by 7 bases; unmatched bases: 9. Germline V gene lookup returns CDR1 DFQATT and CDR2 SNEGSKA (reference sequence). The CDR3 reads CSALSGIEGTQYF. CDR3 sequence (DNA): TGCAGTGCTCTTAGCGGGATCGAAGGGACCCAGTACTTC.

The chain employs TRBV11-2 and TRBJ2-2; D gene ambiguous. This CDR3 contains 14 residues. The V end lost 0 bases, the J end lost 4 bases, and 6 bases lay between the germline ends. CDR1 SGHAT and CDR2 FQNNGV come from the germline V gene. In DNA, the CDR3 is TGTGCCAGCAGCTTAGATGTTAGCACCGGGGAGCTGTTTTTT. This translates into CASSLDVSTGELFF.

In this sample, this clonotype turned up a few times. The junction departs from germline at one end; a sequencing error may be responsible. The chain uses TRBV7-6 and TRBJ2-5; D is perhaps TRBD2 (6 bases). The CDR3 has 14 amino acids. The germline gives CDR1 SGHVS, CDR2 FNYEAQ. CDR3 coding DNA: TGTGCTAGCAGCGGAGGAGGGTACCAAGAGACCCAGTACTTC. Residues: CASSGGGYQETQYF.

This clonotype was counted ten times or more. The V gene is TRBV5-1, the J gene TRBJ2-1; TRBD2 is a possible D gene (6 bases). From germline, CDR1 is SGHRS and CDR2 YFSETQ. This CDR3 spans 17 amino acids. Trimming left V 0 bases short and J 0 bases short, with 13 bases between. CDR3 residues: CASSLGGTASSYNEQFF. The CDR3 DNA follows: TGCGCCAGCAGCTTGGGGGGGACTGCGAGCTCCTACAATGAGCAGTTCTTC.

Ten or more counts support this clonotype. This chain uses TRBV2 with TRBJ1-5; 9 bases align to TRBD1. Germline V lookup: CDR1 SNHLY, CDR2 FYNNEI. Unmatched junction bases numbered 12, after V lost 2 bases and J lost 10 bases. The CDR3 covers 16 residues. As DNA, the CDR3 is TGTGCCAGCAGTGAATCATCCGGGACAGGGCCTTTCCCCCAGCATTTT. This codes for CASSESSGTGPFPQHF.

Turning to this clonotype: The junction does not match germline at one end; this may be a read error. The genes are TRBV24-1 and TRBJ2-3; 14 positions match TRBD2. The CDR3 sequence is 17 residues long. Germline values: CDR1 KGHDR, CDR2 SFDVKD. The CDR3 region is CATSDSLTSGRGDTQYF. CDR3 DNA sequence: TGTGCCACCAGTGATTCCTTGACTAGCGGGAGGGGAGATACGCAGTATTTC.

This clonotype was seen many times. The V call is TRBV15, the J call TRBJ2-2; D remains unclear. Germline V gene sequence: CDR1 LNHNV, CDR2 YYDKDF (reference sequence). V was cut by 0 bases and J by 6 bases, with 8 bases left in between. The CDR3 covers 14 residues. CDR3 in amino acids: CATSREEEAGELFF. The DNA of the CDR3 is TGTGCCACCAGCAGAGAGGAAGAGGCCGGGGAGCTGTTTTTT.

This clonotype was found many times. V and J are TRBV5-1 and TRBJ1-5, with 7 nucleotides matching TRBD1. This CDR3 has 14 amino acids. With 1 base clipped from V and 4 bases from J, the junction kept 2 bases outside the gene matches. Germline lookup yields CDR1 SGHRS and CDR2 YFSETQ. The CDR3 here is CASSLQGGNQPQHF. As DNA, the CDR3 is TGCGCCAGCAGCTTGCAGGGGGGGAATCAGCCCCAGCATTTT. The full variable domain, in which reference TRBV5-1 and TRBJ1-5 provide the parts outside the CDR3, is KAGVTQTPRYLIKTRGQQVTLSCSPISGHRSVSWYQQTPGQGLQFLFEYFSETQRNKGNFPGRFSGRQFSNSRSEMNVSTLELGDSALYLCASSLQGGNQPQHFGDGTRLSIL.

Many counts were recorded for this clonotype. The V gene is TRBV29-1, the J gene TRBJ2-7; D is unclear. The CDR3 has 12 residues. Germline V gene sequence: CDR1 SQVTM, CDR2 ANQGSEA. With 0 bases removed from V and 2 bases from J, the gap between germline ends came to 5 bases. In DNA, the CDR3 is TGCAGCGTTGAAGACAGACCCTACGAGCAGTACTTC. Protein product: CSVEDRPYEQYF.

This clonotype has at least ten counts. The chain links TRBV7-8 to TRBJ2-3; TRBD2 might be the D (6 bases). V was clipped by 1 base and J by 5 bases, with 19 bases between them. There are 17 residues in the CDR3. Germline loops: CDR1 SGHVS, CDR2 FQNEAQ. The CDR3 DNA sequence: TGTGCCAGCAGCTTAGGGAGGAGGTACGGGAGCGGAGATACGCAGTATTTT. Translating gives CASSLGRRYGSGDTQYF.

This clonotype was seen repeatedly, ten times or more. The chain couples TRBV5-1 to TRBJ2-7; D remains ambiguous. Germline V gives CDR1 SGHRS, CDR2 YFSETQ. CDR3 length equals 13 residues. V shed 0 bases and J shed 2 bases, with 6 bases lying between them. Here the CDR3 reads CASSLATTYEQYF. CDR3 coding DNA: TGCGCCAGCAGCTTGGCCACGACCTACGAGCAGTACTTC.

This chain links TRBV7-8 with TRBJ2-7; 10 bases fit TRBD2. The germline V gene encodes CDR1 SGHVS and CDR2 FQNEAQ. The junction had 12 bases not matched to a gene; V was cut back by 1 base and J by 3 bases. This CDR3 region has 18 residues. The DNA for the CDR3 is TGTGCCAGCAGCTTAGTGCGGACCCCTTGGACTAGCGGCTACGAGCAGTACTTC. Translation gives CASSLVRTPWTSGYEQYF. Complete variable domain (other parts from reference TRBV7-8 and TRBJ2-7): GAGVSQSPRYKVAKRGQDVALRCDPISGHVSLFWYQQALGQGPEFLTYFQNEAQLDKSGLPSDRFFAERPEGSVSTLKIQRTQQEDSAVYLCASSLVRTPWTSGYEQYFGPGTRLTVT.

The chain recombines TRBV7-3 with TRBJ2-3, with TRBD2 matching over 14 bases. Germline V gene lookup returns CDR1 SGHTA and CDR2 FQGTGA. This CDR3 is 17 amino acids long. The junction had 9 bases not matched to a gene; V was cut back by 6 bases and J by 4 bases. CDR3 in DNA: TGTGCCAGCAGGTTGGGGGGGACTAGCGGGAGTGCAGATACGCAGTATTTT. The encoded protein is CASRLGGTSGSADTQYF.